This T cell receptor beta chain was recovered during a study of blood T cell repertoires in COVID-19. Study overall: The samples span acute and convalescent COVID-19 from the United States, Italy and Spain. The analysed material was cDNA or gDNA that came from T cells, B-cell-depleted T cells, or PBMCs.

V lost 2 bases and J 7 bases, leaving 11 bases between the germline ends. The CDR3 loop spans 14 amino acids. Germline lookup yields CDR1 WSHSY and CDR2 SAAADI. Libraries were prepared by immunoSEQ multiplex PCR; TCRdb keeps only in-frame clonotypes and omits some of them. The sample comprises 300,000 to 400,000 clones, around 91% of which are singletons, and less than 3.5% rests with the top ten. The clonotype originates from a woman aged 18-30 years who had recovered from COVID-19. The chain is built from TRBV10-2 and TRBJ2-2, with D tentatively TRBD2 (6 bases). The sample comprised peripheral blood. The CDR3 DNA reads as TGCGCCAGCAGTGAGGGAGGGAGCTTCGGGGAGCTGTTTTTT. Translation: CASSEGGSFGELFF.